The 18 T cell receptor beta chains below come from one sample, sequenced in a study of shared clonotypes between healthy human individuals. Measured with immunoSEQ multiplex PCR; TCRdb has only the in-frame clones, and not every one. The table shows about 1 million clones, with more than 65% occurring only once. Material for sequencing was memory CD4+ T cells sorted from blood. The subset was: CD45RA-negative fraction. The receptors originated from a man aged 18 to 29 in good health.

This rearrangement joins TRBV7-2 to TRBJ2-7; D tentatively reads TRBD1 or TRBD2 (6 bases each). Germline lookup yields CDR1 SGHTA and CDR2 FQGNSA. This CDR3 contains 17 residues. Trimming took off 0 bases at V and 3 bases at J, with 18 bases between the two ends. CDR3 sequence reads: CASSLARTRGHLYEQYF. DNA for the CDR3: TGTGCCAGCAGCTTAGCCCGGACGCGGGGACACCTCTACGAGCAGTACTTC.

This chain joins TRBV2 and TRBJ1-2; 9 positions match TRBD1. V trimming: 6 bases; J trimming: 6 bases; junction bases outside the gene matches: 8. This CDR3 contains 14 residues. Germline CDR1 reads SNHLY; CDR2 reads FYNNEI. In DNA form, the CDR3 reads TGTGCCAGCAGCATGTTACGACAGGGGGATGGCTACACCTTC. Protein: CASSMLRQGDGYTF.

This chain uses TRBV4-3 with TRBJ2-2; perhaps TRBD1 as D (6 bases). Germline-derived CDR1 and CDR2 are LGHNA and YSLEER. CDR3 length: 15 residues. Trimming removed 0 bases from V and 7 bases from J, with 12 bases in between. CDR3 sequence: CASSQEMGAGGELFF. The CDR3 DNA reads as TGCGCCAGCAGCCAAGAAATGGGGGCGGGCGGGGAGCTGTTTTTT.

V usage is TRBV7-9 and J usage is TRBJ2-1; unclear D gene. The CDR3 is made up of 12 amino acids. V was shortened by 5 bases and J by 11 bases, with 13 bases between the two germline ends. The germline V gene encodes CDR1 SEHNR and CDR2 FQNEAQ (reference sequence). The CDR3 coding sequence is TGTGCCAGCAGCCTCGGATTAACCAAGCAGTTCTTC. Translation: CASSLGLTKQFF.

This chain uses TRBV4-2 with TRBJ2-5, with unresolved D. The ends were cut back, 1 base at V and 0 bases at J, with 12 bases in the middle. CDR1 and CDR2 from the germline V gene are LGHNA and YNFKEQ. The CDR3 runs 16 residues. Here the CDR3 DNA reads TGTGCCAGCAGCCAAGCCCCCACGGGTCACCAAGAGACCCAGTACTTC. This gives the protein CASSQAPTGHQETQYF.

The chain carries TRBV4-2 and TRBJ2-7, with 15 positions matching TRBD2. CDR1 is LGHNA and CDR2 is YNFKEQ in the germline V gene. The CDR3 totals 20 residues. With 0 bases clipped from V and 0 bases from J, the junction kept 9 bases outside the gene matches. In DNA form, the CDR3 reads TGTGCCAGCAGCCAAGATTTGGGACTAGCGGGGGGCACGAGCTCCTACGAGCAGTACTTC. Translated, it gives CASSQDLGLAGGTSSYEQYF.

The V call is TRBV19, the J call TRBJ1-2; TRBD1 is a possible D gene (5 bases). CDR3 size: 16 residues. V shed 3 bases and J shed 2 bases, with 16 bases lying between them. CDR1 is LNHDA, CDR2 SQIVND, per germline (reference sequence). CDR3 in amino acids: CASSMSVRAGNYGYTF. CDR3 coding DNA: TGTGCCAGTAGTATGTCGGTCAGGGCCGGAAACTATGGCTACACCTTC.

This clone is judged medium-sized. V gene TRBV6-1 combines with J gene TRBJ1-6, with unresolved D. The V gene lost 4 bases and the J gene lost 9 bases, with 13 bases spanning the gap. Per germline, CDR1 MNHNS and CDR2 SASEGT. The length of the CDR3 is 14 residues. The DNA of the CDR3 is TGTGCCAGCAGTGCCTCCTGGGATACTTCACCCCTCCACTTT. This translates into CASSASWDTSPLHF.

The chain uses TRBV6-5 and TRBJ2-7; 9 bases match TRBD1. Germline V gives CDR1 MNHEY, CDR2 SVGAGI. The CDR3 length is 15 residues. V was pared by 4 bases and J by 5 bases, with 9 bases of the junction left unmatched. CDR3 sequence: CASSSGQGLLDEQYF. DNA for the CDR3: TGTGCCAGCAGTTCCGGACAGGGGCTCTTGGACGAGCAGTACTTC.

CDR3 DNA sequence: TGTGCCAGCAGCATCCAGGCGAGCTCCTACAATGAGCAGTTCTTC. It yields the protein CASSIQASSYNEQFF. The chain uses TRBV9 and TRBJ2-1; no firm D call. V was clipped by 4 bases and J by 0 bases, with 11 bases between them. Germline V gene data show CDR1 as SGDLS and CDR2 as YYNGEE. The CDR3 sequence is 15 residues long.

The chain recombines TRBV11-3 with TRBJ2-1; 10 nucleotides line up with TRBD2. This CDR3 has 16 residues. CDR1 is SGHNT, CDR2 YENEEA, per germline. J lost 7 bases, V lost 6 bases, and 12 bases had no gene match. The CDR3 spells CASSPIVGSGRNEQFF. The CDR3 DNA reads TGTGCCAGCAGTCCAATTGTAGGTAGCGGGAGGAATGAGCAGTTCTTC.

The chain carries TRBV5-8 and TRBJ2-2, with a tentative D call TRBD2 (5 bases). The CDR3 is 14 amino acids. Per germline, CDR1 SGHTS and CDR2 YDEGEE. The V gene lost 6 bases and the J gene lost 2 bases, with 11 bases spanning the gap. The CDR3 DNA follows: TGTGCCAGCACAAAAAGCGGTAACACCGGGGAGCTGTTTTTT. Translated, it gives CASTKSGNTGELFF.

This clone was observed many times. V gene TRBV5-6 combines with J gene TRBJ2-7; 9 bases map to TRBD1. CDR1 is SGHDT and CDR2 is YYEEEE in the germline V gene. This CDR3 has 15 amino acids. The ends lost 7 bases at V and 6 bases at J; junction bases unmatched: 14. The CDR3 sequence: CASESTYTGGGEQYF. For the CDR3, the DNA is TGTGCCAGCGAAAGCACCTACACAGGGGGCGGCGAGCAGTACTTC. The full variable domain, in which reference TRBV5-6 and TRBJ2-7 provide the parts outside the CDR3, is DAGVTQSPTHLIKTRGQQVTLRCSPKSGHDTVSWYQQALGQGPQFIFQYYEEEERQRGNFPDRFSGHQFPNYSSELNVNALLLGDSALYLCASESTYTGGGEQYFGPGTRLTVT.

This sequence joins TRBV11-3 and TRBJ1-1; TRBD1 might be the D (5 bases). The CDR3 is made up of 14 amino acids. The V end was cut by 1 base, the J end by 4 bases, with 10 bases between. The germline gives CDR1 SGHNT, CDR2 YENEEA. CDR3 amino acids: CASSLGRGSTEAFF. The CDR3 DNA sequence: TGTGCCAGCAGCTTAGGGAGGGGAAGCACTGAAGCTTTCTTT.

V and J are TRBV18 and TRBJ1-2; no reliable D call. The CDR3 extends over 13 amino acids. From germline, CDR1 is KGHSH and CDR2 LQKENI. Trimming cost V 3 bases and J 1 base, with 6 bases left between them. This CDR3 reads CASSPDVNYGYTF. The CDR3 nucleotides read TGTGCCAGCTCACCTGACGTTAACTATGGCTACACCTTC.

V gene TRBV19 combines with J gene TRBJ2-7, with a possible D match to TRBD2 (5 bases). V lost 3 bases, J lost 5 bases, and 14 bases lay in between. Germline assignment: CDR1 LNHDA and CDR2 SQIVND (reference sequence). CDR3 length: 14 amino acids. The CDR3 region is CASSIRGFGNEQYF. CDR3 DNA sequence: TGTGCCAGTAGTATCAGAGGGTTTGGGAACGAGCAGTACTTC.

The chain's CDR3 is CASSSRRAGYGYTF. CDR3 coding DNA: TGTGCCAGCAGCTCGCGGAGGGCAGGGTATGGCTACACCTTC. V and J are TRBV5-5 and TRBJ1-2; perhaps TRBD1 as D (5 bases). Germline assignment: CDR1 SGHKS and CDR2 YYEKEE (reference sequence). The CDR3 totals 14 residues. The ends were cut back, 3 bases at V and 5 bases at J, with 14 bases in the middle.

J is TRBJ2-7 and V is TRBV29-1; D might be TRBD1 or TRBD2, each matching 5 bases. Germline lookup yields CDR1 SQVTM and CDR2 ANQGSEA. The CDR3 sequence is 13 residues long. The CDR3 loop reads CTHTGQGVYEQYF. The CDR3 nucleotides read TGCACCCACACCGGCCAGGGAGTCTACGAGCAGTACTTC.